This entry is about one T cell receptor (beta chain). The sample originates from a study of blood T cell repertoires in COVID-19. Sequencing used immunoSEQ multiplex PCR; TCRdb keeps in-frame clones, though not all of them. The sample lists about 300,000 clones, 80% to 90% occurring once. The CDR3 length is 15 residues. The V end was cut by 5 bases, the J end by 5 bases, with 15 bases between. From germline, CDR1 is KGHSH and CDR2 LQKENI. The TCR was taken from a man aged 25-45 years who had recovered from COVID-19. The sequencing sample was made of PBMCs or T cells enriched from blood (not recorded which). V usage is TRBV18 and J usage is TRBJ2-2, with D perhaps matching TRBD1 (6 bases). This chain's CDR3 is CASSWLQGRTGELFF. CDR3 bases: TGTGCCAGCTCATGGCTACAGGGTAGGACCGGGGAGCTGTTTTTT.